This T cell receptor (beta chain) was sequenced in a study of Graves' ophthalmopathy and Graves' hyperthyroidism (dated by TCRdb to 2016 to 2019). Background for the entire study: Peripheral blood was collected before any treatment was given, at the time of initial diagnosis. TCR beta repertoire signatures were used to distinguish Graves' ophthalmopathy from Graves' hyperthyroidism and to predict progression to ophthalmopathy. In total, over 130 blood samples were TCR-sequenced: 43 ophthalmopathy, some 80 hyperthyroidism and roughly 17 hyperthyroidism-to-ophthalmopathy patients. A discovery set of 100 patients (43 ophthalmopathy, about 59 stable hyperthyroidism) was enrolled to explore V-J signatures distinguishing ophthalmopathy from hyperthyroidism. An independent validation cohort was composed of approximately 18 hyperthyroidism patients and 15 to 17 patients who later progressed from hyperthyroidism to ophthalmopathy. T-cell repertoires of thyroid tissue and blood were compared in six hyperthyroidism patients. After sampling, hyperthyroidism patients received methimazole starting at 30 mg daily, and ophthalmopathy patients received high-dose intravenous methylprednisolone. For training and testing, the 95 to 100 patients in the discovery cohort were randomly divided in a 7:3 ratio. Results the study describes overall, beyond this receptor: Ophthalmopathy was separated from stable hyperthyroidism by the 13-signature model with around 88% sensitivity and about 83% specificity in cross-validation and with 80%/75% in the test set. Most expanded thyroid clonotypes with frequency above 0.001 were also detected in blood, suggesting blood repertoires may reflect the thyroid immune response. In validation, the model predicted ophthalmopathy progression with about 71% sensitivity and approximately 75% specificity; some twelve predicted patients were CT-confirmed with GO in a median of approximately 6.5 months. Sample size was not predetermined statistically, and investigators were not blinded to group allocation.

The table lists this clonotype with many counts. What this receptor recognizes is not known. Within one base of it there is no much larger clone, and no base qualities were kept. For repertoire sequencing, TCR beta CDR3 regions were amplified from RNA transcripts. HTBI primers and the Qiagen OneStep RT-PCR kit were used in a first-round RT-PCR, which was followed by a second-round multiplex PCR, size selection and purification. The libraries underwent paired-end sequencing with 100 bp reads on an Illumina HiSeq2000. As for the original processing: Reads were processed with SOAPnuke, discarding reads with adapters, uncalled bases, mean Phred below 15, or no exact constant-primer or identifier match. High-quality paired reads were merged with COPE v1.2.5. Clonotypes were defined as unique nucleotide sequences and were aligned to IMGT TRB V, D and J references using MiTCR v1.1. The analysis was limited to V-J combinations with a frequency above 0.0001, which together covered around 99% of the repertoires. A TCR clonal expansion and chaos score per V-J combination was defined as the ratio of F50 clonal expansion to chaos observed in the TCRdist matrix. Welch's t-statistics and random forest were used to narrow the features down to over ten V-J combinations, which were then fed into a naive Bayes classifier. Thyroid-blood repertoire similarity was quantified with the Morisita-Horn index. Through fastp at Q25 and MiXCR, TCRdb rebuilt clones from the public reads, retaining in-frame beta chains. Duplicate CDR3 protein sequences are folded into a single record with the most common DNA and genes. These V and J calls rely on TCRdb rather than the paper's analysis. The sample data list a few hundred thousand distinct CDR3 sequences, and 15% of these were observed just once. The ten largest clones add up to roughly 7% of the sample.

Stable hyperthyroidism was defined as no progression to ophthalmopathy within 18 months of follow-up. The hyperthyroidism patients were 18 to 65 years old and newly diagnosed, with a disease duration of less than 2 months. Patients with other autoimmune diseases, uncontrolled infections, pregnancy or lactation were excluded from the study. Diagnosis relied on clinical symptoms, serum thyroxine, TRAb, thyroid ultrasound and orbital computed tomography. PBMCs were isolated from about 10 ml of fresh peripheral blood by Ficoll-Paque density gradient centrifugation. Trizol reagent was used to extract the total RNA, and its quality was then checked on an Agilent 2100 Bioanalyzer. Including the terminal cysteine and phenylalanine, the CDR3 comprises 12 residues. Of all the DNA, just the CDR3 is kept, 36 bases in frame from base 1. As encoded in the germline V gene, CDR1 is SQVTM while CDR2 is ANQGSEA. V and J are truncated by 6 bases and 5 bases respectively, leaving an intervening sequence of 13 bases.

The receptor was isolated from a woman under 30 with stable Graves' hyperthyroidism. Donor details come from another sample of the same person, matched by shared clones. The chain is made from TRBV29-1 and TRBJ2-5, with TRBD2 perhaps the D gene, on 6 matching bases. The sequenced sample consisted of peripheral blood. Read as DNA, the sequence is TGCAGCGTGGCGGACTACCGGGAGACCCAGTACTTC. Its amino acids are CSVADYRETQYF.